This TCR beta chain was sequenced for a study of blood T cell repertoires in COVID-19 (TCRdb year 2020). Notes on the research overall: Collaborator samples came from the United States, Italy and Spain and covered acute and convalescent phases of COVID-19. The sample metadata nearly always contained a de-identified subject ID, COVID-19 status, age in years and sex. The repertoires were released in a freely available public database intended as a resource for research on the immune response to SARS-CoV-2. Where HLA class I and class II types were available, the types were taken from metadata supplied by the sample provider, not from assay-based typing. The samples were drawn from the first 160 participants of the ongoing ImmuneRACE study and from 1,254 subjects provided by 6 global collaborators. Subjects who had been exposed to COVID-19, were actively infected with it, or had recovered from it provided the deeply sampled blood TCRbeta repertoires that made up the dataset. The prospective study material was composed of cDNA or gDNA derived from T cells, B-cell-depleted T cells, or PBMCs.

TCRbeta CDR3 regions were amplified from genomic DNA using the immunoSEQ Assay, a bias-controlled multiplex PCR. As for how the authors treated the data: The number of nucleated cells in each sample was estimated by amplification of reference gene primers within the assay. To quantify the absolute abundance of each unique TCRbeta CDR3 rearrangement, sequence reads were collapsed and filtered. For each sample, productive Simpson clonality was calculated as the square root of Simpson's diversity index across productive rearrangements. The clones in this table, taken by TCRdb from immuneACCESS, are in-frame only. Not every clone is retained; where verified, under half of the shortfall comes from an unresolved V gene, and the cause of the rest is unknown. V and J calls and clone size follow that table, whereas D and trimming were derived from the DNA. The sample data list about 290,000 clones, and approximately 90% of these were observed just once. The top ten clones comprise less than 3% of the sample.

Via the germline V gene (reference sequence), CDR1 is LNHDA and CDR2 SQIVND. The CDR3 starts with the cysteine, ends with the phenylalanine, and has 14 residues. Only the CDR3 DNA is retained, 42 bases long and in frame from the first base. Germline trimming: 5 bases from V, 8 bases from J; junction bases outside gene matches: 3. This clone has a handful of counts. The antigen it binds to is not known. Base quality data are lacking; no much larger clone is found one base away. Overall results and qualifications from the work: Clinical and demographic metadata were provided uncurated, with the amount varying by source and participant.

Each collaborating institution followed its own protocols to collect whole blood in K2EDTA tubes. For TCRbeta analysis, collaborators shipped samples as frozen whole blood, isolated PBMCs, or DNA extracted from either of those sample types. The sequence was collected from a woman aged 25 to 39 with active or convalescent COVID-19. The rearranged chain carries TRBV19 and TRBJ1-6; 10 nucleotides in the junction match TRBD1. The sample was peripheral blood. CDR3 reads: CASSQTGGDSPLHF. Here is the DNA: TGTGCCAGTAGTCAGACAGGGGGCGATTCACCCCTCCACTTT.